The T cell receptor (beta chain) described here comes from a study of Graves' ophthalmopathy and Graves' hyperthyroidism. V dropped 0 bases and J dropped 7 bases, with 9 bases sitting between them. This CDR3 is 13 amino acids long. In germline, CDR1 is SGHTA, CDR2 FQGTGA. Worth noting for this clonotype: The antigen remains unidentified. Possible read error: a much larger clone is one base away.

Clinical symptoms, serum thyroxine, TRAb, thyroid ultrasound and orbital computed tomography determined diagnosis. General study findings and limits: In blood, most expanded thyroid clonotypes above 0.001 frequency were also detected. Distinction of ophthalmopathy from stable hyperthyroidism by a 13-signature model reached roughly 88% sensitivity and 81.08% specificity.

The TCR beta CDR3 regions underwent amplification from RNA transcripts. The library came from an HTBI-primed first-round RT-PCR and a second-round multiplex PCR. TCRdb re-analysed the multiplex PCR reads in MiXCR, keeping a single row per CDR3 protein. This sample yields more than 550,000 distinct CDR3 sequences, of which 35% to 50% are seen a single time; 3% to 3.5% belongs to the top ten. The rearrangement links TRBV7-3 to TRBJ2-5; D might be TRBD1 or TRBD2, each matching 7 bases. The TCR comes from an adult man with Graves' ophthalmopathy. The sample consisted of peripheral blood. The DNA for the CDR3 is TGTGCCAGCAGCTTAACCAGGGGGGGGACCCAGTACTTC. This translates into CASSLTRGGTQYF. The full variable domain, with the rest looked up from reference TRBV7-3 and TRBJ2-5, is GAGVSQTPSNKVTEKGKYVELRCDPISGHTALYWYRQSLGQGPEFLIYFQGTGAADDSGLPNDRFFAVRPEGSVSTLKIQRTERGDSAVYLCASSLTRGGTQYFGPGTRLLVL.